Each of the 3 T cell receptor beta chains below was sequenced from the same sample in a study of blood T cell repertoires in COVID-19. Some clones are missing from TCRdb's copy, which holds only in-frame ones; the method was immunoSEQ multiplex PCR. The sample holds approximately 200,000 clones; about 82% are singletons and the top ten take under 5.5%. The sequenced sample consisted of peripheral blood. The receptors derive from a woman in her thirties with acute or convalescent COVID-19.

The chain is built from TRBV19 and TRBJ1-4; 11 nucleotides align to TRBD1. The V segment lost 6 bases and the J segment 8 bases; nucleotides outside the gene matches: 5. Per germline, CDR1 LNHDA and CDR2 SQIVND (reference sequence). The CDR3 totals 14 residues. In DNA, the CDR3 is TGTGCCAGTAGCCAAGGGACAGGGGGGGAAAAACTGTTTTTT. Amino acids: CASSQGTGGEKLFF.

The V call is TRBV3-1 (or the pseudogene TRBV3-2), the J call TRBJ2-3; D remains unclear. Looked up from germline, CDR1 is LGHDT and CDR2 is YNNKEL (reference sequence). The CDR3 contains 15 residues. V dropped 1 base and J dropped 3 bases, with 11 bases sitting between them. CDR3 DNA: TGTGCCAGCAGCCAAGGTGGCAACCCAACAGATACGCAGTATTTT. This sequence encodes CASSQGGNPTDTQYF.

The chain links TRBV7-6 to TRBJ1-6; the match to TRBD1 covers 10 bases. Per germline, CDR1 SGHVS and CDR2 FNYEAQ. V trimming: 2 bases; J trimming: 7 bases; junction bases outside the gene matches: 11. The CDR3 is made up of 18 amino acids. CDR3 sequence reads: CASSLRPTGQGLNSPLHF. In DNA form, the CDR3 reads TGTGCCAGCAGCTTAAGGCCAACGGGACAGGGGCTGAATTCACCCCTCCACTTT.